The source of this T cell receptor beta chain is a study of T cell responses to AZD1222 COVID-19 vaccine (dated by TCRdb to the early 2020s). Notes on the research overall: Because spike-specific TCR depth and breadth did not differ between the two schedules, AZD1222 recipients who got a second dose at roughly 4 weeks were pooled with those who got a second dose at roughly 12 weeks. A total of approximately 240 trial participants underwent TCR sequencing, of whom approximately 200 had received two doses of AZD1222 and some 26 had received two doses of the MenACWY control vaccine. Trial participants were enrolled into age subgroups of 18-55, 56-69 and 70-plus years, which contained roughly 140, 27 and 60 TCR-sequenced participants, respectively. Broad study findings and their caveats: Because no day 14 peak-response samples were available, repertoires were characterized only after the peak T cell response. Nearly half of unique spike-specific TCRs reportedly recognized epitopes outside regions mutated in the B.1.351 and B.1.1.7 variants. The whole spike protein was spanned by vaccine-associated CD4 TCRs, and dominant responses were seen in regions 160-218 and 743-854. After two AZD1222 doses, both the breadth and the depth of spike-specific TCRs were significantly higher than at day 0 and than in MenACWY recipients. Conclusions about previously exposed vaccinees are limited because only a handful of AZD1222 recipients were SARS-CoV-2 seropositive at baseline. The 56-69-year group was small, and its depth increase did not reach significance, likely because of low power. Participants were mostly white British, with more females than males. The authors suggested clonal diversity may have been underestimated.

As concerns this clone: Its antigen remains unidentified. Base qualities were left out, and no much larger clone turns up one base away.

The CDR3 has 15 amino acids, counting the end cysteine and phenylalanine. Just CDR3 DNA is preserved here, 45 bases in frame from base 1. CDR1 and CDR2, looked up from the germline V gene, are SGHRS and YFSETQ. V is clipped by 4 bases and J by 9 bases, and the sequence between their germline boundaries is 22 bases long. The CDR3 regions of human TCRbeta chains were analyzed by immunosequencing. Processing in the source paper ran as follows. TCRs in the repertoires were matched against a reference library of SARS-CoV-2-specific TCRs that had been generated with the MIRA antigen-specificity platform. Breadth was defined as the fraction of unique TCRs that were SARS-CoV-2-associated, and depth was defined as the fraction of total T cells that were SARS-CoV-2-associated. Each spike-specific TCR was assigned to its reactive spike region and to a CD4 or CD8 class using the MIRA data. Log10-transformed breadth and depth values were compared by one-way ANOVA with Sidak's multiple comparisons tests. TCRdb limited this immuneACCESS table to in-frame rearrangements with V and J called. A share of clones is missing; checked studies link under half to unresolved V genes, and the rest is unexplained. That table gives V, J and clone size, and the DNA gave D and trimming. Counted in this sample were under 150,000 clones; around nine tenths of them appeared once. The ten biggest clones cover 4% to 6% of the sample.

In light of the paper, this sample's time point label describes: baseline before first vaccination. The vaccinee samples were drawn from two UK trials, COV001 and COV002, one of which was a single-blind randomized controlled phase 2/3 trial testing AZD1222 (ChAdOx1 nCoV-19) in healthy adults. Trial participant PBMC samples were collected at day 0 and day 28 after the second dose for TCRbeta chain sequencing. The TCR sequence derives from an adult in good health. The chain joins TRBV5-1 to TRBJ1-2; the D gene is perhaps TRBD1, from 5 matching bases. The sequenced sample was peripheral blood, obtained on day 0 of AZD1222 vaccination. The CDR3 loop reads CASSVSARTQGSYTF. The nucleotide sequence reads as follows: TGCGCCAGCAGCGTGAGTGCCCGGACTCAGGGAAGCTACACCTTC.